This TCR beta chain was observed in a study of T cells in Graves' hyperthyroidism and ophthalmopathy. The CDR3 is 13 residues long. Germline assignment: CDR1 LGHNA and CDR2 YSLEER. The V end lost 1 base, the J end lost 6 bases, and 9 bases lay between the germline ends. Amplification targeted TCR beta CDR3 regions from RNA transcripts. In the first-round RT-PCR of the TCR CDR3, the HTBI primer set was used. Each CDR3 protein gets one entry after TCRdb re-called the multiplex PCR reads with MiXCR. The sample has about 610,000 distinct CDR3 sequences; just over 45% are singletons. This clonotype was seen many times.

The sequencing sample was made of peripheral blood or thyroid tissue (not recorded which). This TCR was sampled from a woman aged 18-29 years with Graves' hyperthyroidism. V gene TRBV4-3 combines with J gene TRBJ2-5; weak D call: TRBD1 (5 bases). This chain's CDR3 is CASSQGQIKTQYF. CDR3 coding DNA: TGCGCCAGCAGCCAAGGACAGATCAAGACCCAGTACTTC.